The entry below describes one TCR beta chain. The data are from a study of shared T cell receptors in the human thymus. Generated by immunoSEQ multiplex PCR, the TCRdb table keeps only in-frame clones and is missing some. The repertoire has hundreds of thousands of clones, approximately 95% of them found once; the top ten carry approximately 0.02%. The germline gives CDR1 MNHNS, CDR2 SASEGT. This CDR3 has 11 residues. V was pared by 11 bases and J by 2 bases, with 9 bases between. Sequencing was done on a sample of thymocytes. This sequence originates from a human donor. V usage is TRBV6-1 and J usage is TRBJ2-5, with D hard to call. The CDR3, as DNA: TGTGCCGTAGGGCTACAAGAGACCCAGTACTTC. This gives the protein CAVGLQETQYF.